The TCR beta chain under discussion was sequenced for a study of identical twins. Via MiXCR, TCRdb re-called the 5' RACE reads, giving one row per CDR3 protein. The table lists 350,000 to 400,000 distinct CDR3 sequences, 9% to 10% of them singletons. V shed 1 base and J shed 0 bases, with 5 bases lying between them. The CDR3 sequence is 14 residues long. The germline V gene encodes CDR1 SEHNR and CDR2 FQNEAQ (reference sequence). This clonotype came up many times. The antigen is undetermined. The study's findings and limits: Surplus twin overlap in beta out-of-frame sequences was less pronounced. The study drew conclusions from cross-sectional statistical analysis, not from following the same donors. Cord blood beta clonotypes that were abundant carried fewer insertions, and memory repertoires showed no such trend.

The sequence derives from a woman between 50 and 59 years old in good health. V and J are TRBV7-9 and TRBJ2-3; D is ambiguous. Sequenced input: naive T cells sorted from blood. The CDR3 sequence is CASSLVHSTDTQYF. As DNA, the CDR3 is TGTGCCAGCAGCTTAGTGCACAGCACAGATACGCAGTATTTT.